The 25 T cell receptor beta chains below come from one sample, sequenced in a study of shared T cell receptors in the human thymus. The method was immunoSEQ multiplex PCR; TCRdb's version includes in-frame clones alone and lacks a portion of them. The sample holds 450,000 to 650,000 clones, approximately 78% seen once. This sample also appeared in a second study, on human thymus T cells.

The sequenced sample was thymocytes. These receptors originate from a boy under three years old with a congenital heart defect.

V is TRBV5-6 and J is TRBJ1-3, with a weak D call TRBD1 (6 bases). The CDR3 has 15 residues. Germline V gives CDR1 SGHDT, CDR2 YYEEEE. V dropped 4 bases and J dropped 0 bases, with 11 bases sitting between them. The DNA of the CDR3 is TGTGCCAGCAGCCCGGGACATAGCTCTGGAAACACCATATATTTT. Protein product: CASSPGHSSGNTIYF.

The chain carries TRBV28 and TRBJ1-2; 8 positions agree with TRBD1. Germline loops: CDR1 MDHEN, CDR2 SYDVKM. The ends lost 8 bases at V and 7 bases at J; junction bases unmatched: 18. CDR3 length: 16 amino acids. The CDR3 here is CASSRPSGGHSGGYTF. CDR3 nucleotide sequence: TGTGCCAGCTCGAGGCCATCAGGGGGCCATTCAGGTGGCTACACCTTC.

In DNA, the CDR3 is TGTGCCAGCAGCGGACTAGCTATCACAGATACGCAGTATTTT. Encoded protein: CASSGLAITDTQYF. The chain links TRBV7-2 to TRBJ2-3; TRBD2 matches at 8 bases. CDR3 length: 14 residues. CDR1 and CDR2 from the germline V gene are SGHTA and FQGNSA. V shed 5 bases and J 2 bases; nucleotides not matched to a gene: 3.

As DNA, the CDR3 is TGTGCCAGTAGTATAGGGGAGTCCTACGAGCAGTACTTC. Protein sequence: CASSIGESYEQYF. The chain combines TRBV19 with TRBJ2-7, with D perhaps TRBD2 (5 bases). Trimming shortened V by 1 base and J by 1 base, and 5 bases separated the two germline ends. This CDR3 is built from 13 residues. The germline V gene has CDR1 LNHDA and CDR2 SQIVND (reference sequence).

The V and J genes are TRBV7-9 and TRBJ1-1; 10 bases align to TRBD1. Germline values: CDR1 SEHNR, CDR2 FQNEAQ (reference sequence). V gave up 7 bases and J gave up 7 bases; unmatched junction bases: 12. This CDR3 has 15 residues. The CDR3, as DNA: TGTGCCAGCACCCAATTGGGACAGGGGAAGTATGAAGCTTTCTTT. Translated, it gives CASTQLGQGKYEAFF.

This clone turned up a few times. The chain is built from TRBV4-1 and TRBJ1-2; the D is unclear. Per germline, CDR1 MGHRA and CDR2 YSYEKL. The V and J ends lost 3 bases and 6 bases respectively, with 8 bases between them. The CDR3 contains 12 residues. CDR3 loop: CASSQGKHGYTF. The CDR3 nucleotides read TGCGCCAGCAGCCAGGGCAAGCATGGCTACACCTTC.

This clone was seen only a few times. This sequence joins TRBV5-1 and TRBJ2-7; 8 bases are shared with TRBD1. Germline V gives CDR1 SGHRS, CDR2 YFSETQ. V trimming: 5 bases; J trimming: 4 bases; junction bases outside the gene matches: 5. The CDR3 spans 13 residues. The CDR3 sequence is CASRPDRAYEQYF. CDR3 nucleotides: TGCGCCAGCAGACCGGACAGGGCGTACGAGCAGTACTTC.

The chain carries TRBV4-2 and TRBJ2-3, with D possibly being TRBD1 (6 bases). Germline CDR1 reads LGHNA; CDR2 reads YNFKEQ. The length of the CDR3 is 17 residues. V gave up 4 bases and J gave up 3 bases, with 20 bases separating them. CDR3 bases: TGTGCCAGCAGCCCGAGGCTTCAGGGGCGCCGGACAGATACGCAGTATTTT. Translating gives CASSPRLQGRRTDTQYF.

The CDR3 DNA is TGTGCCAGCAGCGGAGCCAGGACAGGAAGGCCGGGACTAGCGGCCTACGAGCAGTACTTC. It is translated as CASSGARTGRPGLAAYEQYF. This chain uses TRBV9 with TRBJ2-7; 11 bases map to TRBD2. The CDR3 length is 20 residues. Germline-derived CDR1 and CDR2 are SGDLS and YYNGEE. The V gene end was trimmed by 3 bases and the J gene end by 2 bases; junction bases not matched to a gene: 19.

The V call is TRBV5-4, the J call TRBJ2-3; D is possibly TRBD2 (6 bases). Germline values: CDR1 SGHNT, CDR2 YYREEE (reference sequence). This CDR3 region has 12 residues. The V end lost 0 bases, the J end lost 7 bases, and 6 bases lay between the germline ends. Written as DNA, the CDR3 is TGTGCCAGCAGCTTGGGCGGGAATACGCAGTATTTT. The encoded protein is CASSLGGNTQYF.

The rearrangement joins TRBV5-4 to TRBJ2-7; 7 positions match TRBD1. Germline CDR1 is SGHNT and CDR2 is YYREEE (reference sequence). V dropped 0 bases and J dropped 2; count of bases not matched to a gene: 2. The CDR3 totals 14 residues. CDR3 region: CASSLGQGPYEQYF. The CDR3 DNA reads TGTGCCAGCAGCTTGGGACAGGGCCCCTACGAGCAGTACTTC.

This chain joins TRBV6-5 and TRBJ1-2; TRBD1 is a possible D gene (5 bases). Germline V gives CDR1 MNHEY, CDR2 SVGAGI. V lost 2 bases to trimming and J lost 0 bases, with 10 bases between them. The CDR3 covers 15 residues. CDR3 nucleotides: TGTGCCAGCAGTTACCGGGGGGGTCCTAACTATGGCTACACCTTC. Protein: CASSYRGGPNYGYTF.

CDR3 DNA: TGTGCCTGGAGTCGAAAGACCGGGACAGGGACCAGGTTGAACACCGGGGAGCTGTTTTTT. It yields the protein CAWSRKTGTGTRLNTGELFF. V is TRBV30 and J is TRBJ2-2, with 9 bases identical to TRBD1. V shed 2 bases and J 1 base; nucleotides not matched to a gene: 17. This CDR3 comprises 20 residues. Germline V gene sequence: CDR1 GTSNPN, CDR2 SVGIG (reference sequence).

The chain carries TRBV2 and TRBJ2-1; 10 positions match TRBD2. The trim removed 3 bases at V and 9 bases at J, leaving 14 bases unmatched. Germline V gene data show CDR1 as SNHLY and CDR2 as FYNNEI. CDR3 size: 17 residues. The CDR3 DNA sequence: TGTGCCAGCAGTGATACTAGCGGGATGGGATGGATTGGTGAGCAGTTCTTC. This encodes CASSDTSGMGWIGEQFF.

The chain has TRBV19 and TRBJ2-4, with 7 bases that match TRBD2. The CDR3 totals 15 residues. Germline V CDR1 and CDR2: LNHDA, SQIVND (reference sequence). J was trimmed by 15 bases and V by 9 bases; bases with no gene match: 23. CDR3 region: CASNVLWGGGEEMYF. DNA for the CDR3: TGTGCCAGCAATGTGCTATGGGGTGGGGGGGAGGAGATGTACTTC.

The chain employs TRBV6-1 and TRBJ1-3, with D possibly matching TRBD1 (6 bases). V was clipped by 3 bases and J by 0 bases, with 15 bases between them. The germline CDR1 and CDR2 sequences are MNHNS and SASEGT. The length of the CDR3 is 17 residues. The CDR3 protein is CASSDQGHLISGNTIYF. The CDR3 DNA sequence: TGTGCCAGCAGTGATCAGGGACATCTGATCTCTGGAAACACCATATATTTT.

The chain joins TRBV30 to TRBJ1-2, with a tentative D call TRBD1 (5 bases). This CDR3 contains 15 residues. V dropped 2 bases and J dropped 4 bases, with 17 bases sitting between them. Per the germline V gene, CDR1 is GTSNPN and CDR2 is SVGIG (reference sequence). CDR3 sequence: CAWSSWRDGGYGYTF. The CDR3 bases are TGTGCCTGGAGTTCATGGCGGGACGGCGGCTATGGCTACACCTTC.

The rearrangement links TRBV4-1 to TRBJ2-3; TRBD1 matches 8 bases. The CDR3 covers 17 residues. With 7 bases clipped from V and 1 base from J, the junction kept 13 bases outside the gene matches. Per the germline V gene, CDR1 is MGHRA and CDR2 is YSYEKL. The CDR3 nucleotides read TGCGCCAGCAACCCCCACCGGGACAGGCGTCGCACAGATACGCAGTATTTT. Protein sequence: CASNPHRDRRRTDTQYF.

The rearrangement joins TRBV11-3 to TRBJ2-2; tentative D call: TRBD2 (6 bases). CDR1 is SGHNT, CDR2 YENEEA, per germline. The CDR3 totals 16 residues. V was trimmed by 5 bases and J by 1 base, leaving 14 bases between them. The CDR3 nucleotides read TGTGCCAGCAGCCCCCGGCGGGATTGGAACACCGGGGAGCTGTTTTTT. It translates to CASSPRRDWNTGELFF.

The chain is built from TRBV7-9 and TRBJ1-4; D is possibly TRBD1 (5 bases). From germline, CDR1 is SEHNR and CDR2 FQNEAQ (reference sequence). V gave up 3 bases and J gave up 7 bases, with 9 bases separating them. The CDR3 is 13 residues long. CDR3 loop: CASSFLGGEKLFF. The CDR3 DNA reads as TGTGCCAGCAGCTTCCTCGGGGGTGAAAAACTGTTTTTT.

The chain has TRBV27 and TRBJ1-1; TRBD1 aligns across 8 bases. Unmatched junction bases numbered 11, after V lost 7 bases and J lost 1 base. CDR1 and CDR2 from the germline V gene are MNHEY and SMNVEV (reference sequence). This CDR3 has 16 residues. The CDR3 DNA is TGTGCCAGCACCCCAGCGGGACAGGACAAGAACACTGAAGCTTTCTTT. It encodes CASTPAGQDKNTEAFF.

This clone was counted a single time. The gene calls are TRBV27 and TRBJ1-1, with D possibly TRBD1 on 5 matching bases. The germline V and J ends were trimmed by 6 bases and 8 bases, with 16 bases remaining between them. CDR3 length equals 13 residues. The germline V gene encodes CDR1 MNHEY and CDR2 SMNVEV (reference sequence). The CDR3 region has the DNA TGTGCCAGCAGCGCGCGGGGCGGGCAGGAAGCTTTCTTT. Protein sequence: CASSARGGQEAFF.

The gene calls are TRBV6-5 and TRBJ1-2; 7 positions match TRBD1. CDR3 length equals 12 residues. Unmatched junction bases numbered 4, after V lost 7 bases and J lost 5 bases. Looked up from germline, CDR1 is MNHEY and CDR2 is SVGAGI. For the CDR3, the DNA is TGTGCCAGCAAAGGGACAGCTTATGGCTACACCTTC. Its protein is CASKGTAYGYTF.

V is TRBV28 and J is TRBJ2-7, with a possible D match to TRBD2 (5 bases). Germline V CDR1 and CDR2: MDHEN, SYDVKM. V was trimmed by 6 bases and J by 3 bases, leaving 27 bases between them. The CDR3 loop spans 18 amino acids. This chain's CDR3 is CASSLKRPRTQPHYEQYF. The CDR3 DNA reads as TGTGCCAGCAGCCTTAAGCGGCCCCGGACCCAGCCCCACTACGAGCAGTACTTC. The full variable domain, with the rest looked up from reference TRBV28 and TRBJ2-7, is DVKVTQSSRYLVKRTGEKVFLECVQDMDHENMFWYRQDPGLGLRLIYFSYDVKMKEKGDIPEGYSVSREKKERFSLILESASTNQTSMYLCASSLKRPRTQPHYEQYFGPGTRLTVT.

This clone has only a few counts. The chain combines TRBV19 with TRBJ1-3; a possible D gene is TRBD1 (6 bases). Germline CDR1 and CDR2: LNHDA and SQIVND (reference sequence). The CDR3 runs to 15 residues. Trimming removed 7 bases at V and 8 bases at J, with 21 bases between. CDR3 sequence: CASTENRDKDDTIYF. CDR3 DNA: TGTGCCAGTACCGAGAACCGGGACAAGGACGACACCATATATTTT. Together with reference TRBV19 and TRBJ1-3, the CDR3 gives the full variable domain: DGGITQSPKYLFRKEGQNVTLSCEQNLNHDAMYWYRQDPGQGLRLIYYSQIVNDFQKGDIAEGYSVSREKKESFPLTVTSAQKNPTAFYLCASTENRDKDDTIYFGEGSWLTVV.